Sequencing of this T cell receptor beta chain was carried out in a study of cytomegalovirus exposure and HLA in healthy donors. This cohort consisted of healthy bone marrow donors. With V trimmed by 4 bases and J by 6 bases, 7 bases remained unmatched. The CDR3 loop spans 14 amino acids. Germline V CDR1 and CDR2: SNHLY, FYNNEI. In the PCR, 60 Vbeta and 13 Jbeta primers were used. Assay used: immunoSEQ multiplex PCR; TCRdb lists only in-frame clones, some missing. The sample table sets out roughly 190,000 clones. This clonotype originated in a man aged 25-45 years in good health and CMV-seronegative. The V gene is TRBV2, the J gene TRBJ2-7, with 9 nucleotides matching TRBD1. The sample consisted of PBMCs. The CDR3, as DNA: TGTGCCAGCAGTGGACAGGGGGGGCTTGGCGAGCAGTACTTC. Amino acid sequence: CASSGQGGLGEQYF.